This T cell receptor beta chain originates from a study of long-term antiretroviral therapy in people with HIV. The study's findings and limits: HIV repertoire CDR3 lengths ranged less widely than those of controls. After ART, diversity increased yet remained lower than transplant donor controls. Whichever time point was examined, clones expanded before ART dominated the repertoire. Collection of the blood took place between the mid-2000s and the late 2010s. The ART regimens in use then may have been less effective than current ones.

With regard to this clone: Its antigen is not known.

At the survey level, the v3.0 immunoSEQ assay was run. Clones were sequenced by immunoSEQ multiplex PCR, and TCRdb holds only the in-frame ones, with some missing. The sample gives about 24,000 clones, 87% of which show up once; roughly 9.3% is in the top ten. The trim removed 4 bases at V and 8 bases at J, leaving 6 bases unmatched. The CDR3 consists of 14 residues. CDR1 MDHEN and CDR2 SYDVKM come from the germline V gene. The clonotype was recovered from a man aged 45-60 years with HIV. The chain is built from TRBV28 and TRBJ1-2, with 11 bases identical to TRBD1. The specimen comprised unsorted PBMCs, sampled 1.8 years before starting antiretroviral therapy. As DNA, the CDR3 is TGTGCCAGCAGTTCTGGACAGGGGGCTAAGGGCTACACCTTC. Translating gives CASSSGQGAKGYTF.